The rows below give T cell receptor beta chains drawn from one sample of a study of blood T cell repertoires in COVID-19. Profiled with immunoSEQ multiplex PCR; TCRdb holds only in-frame clones, not every one. The data show around 72,000 clones, less than 90% seen once. Sequenced input: peripheral blood. These receptors were taken from a woman older than 75 with acute or convalescent COVID-19. CDR3s include the opening cysteine and the closing phenylalanine or tryptophan.

v_call	cdr3_aa
TRBV27	CASSYRISGVGGGTDTQYF
TRBV10-2	CASSESGRTSNKFF
TRBV11-3	CASSRDTGNSPLHF
TRBV9	CASSASGRTYTGELFF
TRBV5-1	CASSFATGGMDEQYF
TRBV9	CASSKGTSGVYNEQFF
TRBV19	CASTSDRATEAFF
TRBV2	CASSRDRGGGYTF
TRBV4-1	CASSPMGAGDYNEQFF
TRBV7-2	CASSPTGTSGRGGELFF
TRBV5-1	CASILAGGGDEQFF
TRBV30	CASSSAGGIQETQYF
TRBV9	CASSPGQFSYGYTF
TRBV10-3	CAISESTSKYTDTQYF
TRBV2	CASKGASYNEQFF
TRBV29-1	CSATSGRYEQYF
TRBV3-1/TRBV3-2	CASSQQGYGYTF
TRBV7-9	CASSLRGSYEQYF
TRBV24-1	CATSDRTGPYNEQFF
TRBV6-1	CASSEGATGNTIYF
TRBV2	CASSPPPGGRGQPQHF
TRBV6-2/TRBV6-3	CASSFSGETEAFF
TRBV27	CASRFLSGHGAFF
TRBV7-3	CASSPDRQGGYTF
TRBV5-1	CASSYLETQYF
TRBV14	CASSQHLGQGDNYGYTF
TRBV3-1/TRBV3-2	CASSQSGTGMRYTF
TRBV5-1	CASSSLEGTAGELFF
TRBV30	CAWSVQGAYEQYF
TRBV5-1	CASSPLDRDYEQYF
TRBV18	CASSPAGESTDTQYF
TRBV9	CASSGTTGSYEQYF
TRBV30	CAWSIPWTSPTEAFF
TRBV11-3	CASSLEASVETQYF
TRBV3-1/TRBV3-2	CASRTSGSIHEQYF
TRBV4-1	CASSQGGRGTGESRETQYF
TRBV5-1	CASSLWSSNTEAFF
TRBV24-1	CATSNSGSTDTQYF
TRBV5-1	CASSSTGDSEAFF
TRBV18	CASSRSQGQNTGELFF
TRBV5-6	CASSWGGVNEQFF
TRBV7-9	CASSSDYYEQFF
TRBV7-2	CASSLAGRGGQETQYF
TRBV30	CAWISRGNTEAFF
TRBV2	CASSELGAPNSPLHF
TRBV12-3/TRBV12-4	CASSSYSEKLFF
TRBV28	CASGLGGQGLETQYF
TRBV5-4	CASSKLAGGPVQETQYF
TRBV7-3	CASSEGQGLEQYF
TRBV19	CASSILRTAEKLFF
TRBV7-9	CASSLELNTEAFF
TRBV5-6	CASSPGGGQYEQYF
TRBV7-9	CASSPGQGASGYTF
TRBV5-1	CASSLTGLNQPQHF
TRBV10-3	CATLWGTEAFF
TRBV27	CASSYIDEQYF
TRBV5-1	CASSPGTGNTEAFF
TRBV18	CASSPQEGNTEAFF
TRBV30	CACRRGGSGYTF
TRBV27	CASRDDSGIEQYF